Listed below are T cell receptor beta chains from one sample, sequenced in a study of regulatory T cells in long-lasting Graves disease. TCRdb reprocessed the multiplex PCR reads via MiXCR and lists one record per CDR3 protein. The sample carries a few hundred thousand distinct CDR3 sequences, around 23% recorded once. The sequences come from peripheral blood mononuclear cells (PBMCs), collected when the disease was refractory, from a patient treated with antithyroid drugs. Receptors were obtained from a female donor with Graves disease. Each CDR3 is given with its conserved first and last residue. Fields, in order: V gene, clone size, D gene, J gene, CDR3 protein. The D gene is left open where the match is weak. Some rows mark clone size as missing; the rest say once, few, many or name a class of expanded clone.

v_gene: TRBV7-9; abundance: .; d_gene: .; j_gene: TRBJ1-2; CDR3aa: CASSSQGLSLGGYTF
v_gene: TRBV6-9; abundance: few; d_gene: .; j_gene: TRBJ1-5; CDR3aa: CASSYGAGSDQPQHF
v_gene: TRBV6-2/TRBV6-3; abundance: many; d_gene: .; j_gene: TRBJ2-1; CDR3aa: CASSSQGSYNEQFF
v_gene: TRBV10-3; abundance: many; d_gene: .; j_gene: TRBJ2-5; CDR3aa: CAISQAGTQETQYF
v_gene: TRBV2; abundance: few; d_gene: TRBD2; j_gene: TRBJ2-3; CDR3aa: CASTPGGPYSSTDTQYF
v_gene: TRBV11-3; abundance: many; d_gene: .; j_gene: TRBJ2-5; CDR3aa: CASRPGIQETQYF
v_gene: TRBV6-1; abundance: many; d_gene: TRBD1; j_gene: TRBJ2-7; CDR3aa: CASRWTGDYEQYF
v_gene: TRBV15; abundance: many; d_gene: .; j_gene: TRBJ1-1; CDR3aa: CATGARVSNTEAFF
v_gene: TRBV7-8; abundance: few; d_gene: .; j_gene: TRBJ1-4; CDR3aa: CASSLPSTVNEKLFF
v_gene: TRBV2; abundance: many; d_gene: TRBD2; j_gene: TRBJ2-3; CDR3aa: CASSGTSGGGDTQYF
v_gene: TRBV5-1; abundance: .; d_gene: .; j_gene: TRBJ2-6; CDR3aa: CASSFLAGRANVLTF
v_gene: TRBV9; abundance: .; d_gene: TRBD1; j_gene: TRBJ1-3; CDR3aa: CASSGTGDTIYF
v_gene: TRBV28; abundance: few; d_gene: .; j_gene: TRBJ1-5; CDR3aa: CASSWTRNQPQHF
v_gene: TRBV20-1; abundance: .; d_gene: .; j_gene: TRBJ1-5; CDR3aa: CSARGTGRKSNQPRHF
v_gene: TRBV28; abundance: few; d_gene: .; j_gene: TRBJ2-7; CDR3aa: CASSLGLTRPGEQYF
v_gene: TRBV12-3/TRBV12-4; abundance: many; d_gene: .; j_gene: TRBJ2-5; CDR3aa: CASSPTGQETQYF